The 24 T cell receptor beta chains listed next were all sequenced from one sample in a study of shared clonotypes between healthy human individuals. CD45RO-negative cells were positively selected for CCR7, leaving out terminally differentiated effector memory CD45RA+ cells. Here immunoSEQ multiplex PCR was the method, and the copy in TCRdb shows in-frame clones only, minus some. The table shows about 700,000 clones, with 90% to 95% occurring only once. Sequences were obtained from naive CD8+ T cells sorted from blood. These receptors came from a man between 25 and 39 years old in good health.

The J gene is TRBJ2-7, the V gene TRBV29-1; D perhaps matches TRBD2 (7 bases). This CDR3 spans 13 amino acids. The germline V gene encodes CDR1 SQVTM and CDR2 ANQGSEA. V gave up 7 bases and J gave up 4 bases, with 17 bases separating them. CDR3 nucleotide sequence: TGCAGCGCGCGGGGGCCGTTGGGTTACGAGCAGTACTTC. Encoded protein: CSARGPLGYEQYF.

The chain has TRBV4-1 and TRBJ2-7; TRBD2 matches 7 bases. Germline V gene sequence: CDR1 MGHRA, CDR2 YSYEKL. The CDR3 contains 13 residues. The trim removed 5 bases at V and 3 bases at J, leaving 4 bases unmatched. The CDR3 coding sequence is TGCGCCAGCAGCGGGGGGGGTTACTACGAGCAGTACTTC. Translated: CASSGGGYYEQYF.

The chain combines TRBV15 with TRBJ2-6; D may be TRBD1 (5 bases). There are 16 residues in the CDR3. CDR1 LNHNV and CDR2 YYDKDF come from the germline V gene (reference sequence). V dropped 1 base and J dropped 1 base, with 8 bases sitting between them. The CDR3 bases are TGTGCCACCAGCAGAGGACAGATGTCTGGGGCCAACGTCCTGACTTTC. Its translation: CATSRGQMSGANVLTF.

The chain links TRBV29-1 to TRBJ2-1, with D maybe TRBD2 (6 bases). Germline values: CDR1 SQVTM, CDR2 ANQGSEA. The ends were cut back, 4 bases at V and 6 bases at J, with 16 bases in the middle. This CDR3 contains 14 residues. This CDR3 reads CSVGFAGMTNEQFF. In nucleotides, the CDR3 is TGCAGCGTTGGATTCGCGGGAATGACCAATGAGCAGTTCTTC.

CDR3 residues: CASSLWGGTTPGELFF. In DNA form, the CDR3 reads TGTGCCAGCAGCTTATGGGGTGGCACAACCCCCGGGGAGCTGTTTTTT. J is TRBJ2-2 and V is TRBV11-2; D remains ambiguous. This CDR3 is 16 amino acids long. V lost 2 bases and J 6 bases, leaving 16 bases between the germline ends. CDR1 is SGHAT, CDR2 FQNNGV, per germline.

The rearrangement links TRBV30 to TRBJ2-7; 8 bases map to TRBD1. The CDR3 runs 14 residues. Germline trimming cut 3 bases from V and 12 bases from J; bases unmatched to any gene: 16. Per the germline V gene, CDR1 is GTSNPN and CDR2 is SVGIG (reference sequence). The CDR3 spells CAWRPKTGETLLYF. Here the CDR3 DNA reads TGTGCCTGGAGGCCAAAGACAGGGGAAACGCTTTTGTACTTC.

This chain connects TRBV19 to TRBJ2-2; D unclear. The CDR3 runs to 15 residues. Germline values: CDR1 LNHDA, CDR2 SQIVND (reference sequence). V was trimmed by 3 bases and J by 1 base, leaving 9 bases between them. CDR3: CASSIEVMNTGELFF. In nucleotides, the CDR3 is TGTGCCAGTAGTATCGAGGTCATGAACACCGGGGAGCTGTTTTTT.

The rearrangement links TRBV27 to TRBJ2-5; 8 bases match TRBD1. This CDR3 is 15 amino acids long. CDR1 is MNHEY, CDR2 SMNVEV, per germline (reference sequence). V dropped 4 bases and J dropped 0; count of bases not matched to a gene: 4. CDR3 residues: CASSSRGPYQETQYF. CDR3 DNA: TGTGCCAGCAGTTCCAGGGGGCCCTACCAAGAGACCCAGTACTTC.

The chain combines TRBV18 with TRBJ2-7; no clear D gene. The V end was cut by 3 bases, the J end by 10 bases, with 19 bases between. Germline V gene sequence: CDR1 KGHSH, CDR2 LQKENI. The CDR3 extends over 14 amino acids. The CDR3 protein is CASSPPPTPSKQYF. The CDR3 DNA is TGTGCCAGCTCACCCCCCCCCACACCTTCAAAACAGTACTTC. Looking up the rest from reference TRBV18 and TRBJ2-7 gives the full variable domain: NAGVMQNPRHLVRRRGQEARLRCSPMKGHSHVYWYRQLPEEGLKFMVYLQKENIIDESGMPKERFSAEFPKEGPSILRIQQVVRGDSAAYFCASSPPPTPSKQYFGPGTRLTVT.

V usage is TRBV27 and J usage is TRBJ2-1; no firm D call. The V end lost 5 bases, the J end lost 6 bases, and 5 bases lay between the germline ends. This CDR3 comprises 11 residues. Per germline, CDR1 MNHEY and CDR2 SMNVEV (reference sequence). This chain's CDR3 is CASSNFNEQFF. For the CDR3, the DNA is TGTGCCAGCAGTAACTTCAATGAGCAGTTCTTC.

This clone came up once. The CDR3 here is CASSLNEGAAEAFF. For the CDR3, the DNA is TGTGCCAGCAGTTTGAACGAGGGGGCAGCTGAAGCTTTCTTT. The chain joins TRBV28 to TRBJ1-1; TRBD1 aligns across 7 bases. The CDR3 is 14 residues long. Germline V gene data show CDR1 as MDHEN and CDR2 as SYDVKM. J lost 6 bases, V lost 3 bases, and 7 bases had no gene match.

The gene calls are TRBV18 and TRBJ1-2; 9 bases fit TRBD1. The CDR3 runs to 17 residues. The germline CDR1 and CDR2 sequences are KGHSH and LQKENI. V dropped 1 base and J dropped 0; count of bases not matched to a gene: 6. The CDR3 sequence is CASSPRFGDRANYGYTF. The CDR3 coding sequence is TGTGCCAGCTCACCACGTTTCGGGGACAGGGCTAACTATGGCTACACCTTC.

Here the CDR3 DNA reads TGTGCCAGCAGCTTGGGGACAGGGGCCTACGAGCAGTACTTC. This codes for CASSLGTGAYEQYF. The rearrangement links TRBV5-6 to TRBJ2-7, with 9 bases matching TRBD1. The germline gives CDR1 SGHDT, CDR2 YYEEEE. V trimming: 0 bases; J trimming: 2 bases; junction bases outside the gene matches: 0. The CDR3 is 14 residues long.

CDR3 sequence: CASSFTAGASYNEQFF. The CDR3 bases are TGTGCCAGCAGCTTCACCGCGGGAGCCTCCTACAATGAGCAGTTCTTC. The gene calls are TRBV7-7 and TRBJ2-1; the match to TRBD2 covers 7 bases. Trimming cost V 3 bases and J 0 bases; bases outside gene matches: 5. The CDR3 sequence is 16 residues long. Germline CDR1 and CDR2: SSHAT and FNYEAQ (reference sequence). The full variable domain, completed using reference TRBV7-7 and TRBJ2-1, is GAGVSQSPRYKVTKRGQDVTLRCDPISSHATLYWYQQALGQGPEFLTYFNYEAQPDKSGLPSDRFSAERPEGSISTLTIQRTEQRDSAMYRCASSFTAGASYNEQFFGPGTRLTVL.

The chain carries TRBV6-5 and TRBJ1-5; 11 bases are a match to TRBD1. CDR1 MNHEY and CDR2 SVGAGI come from the germline V gene. CDR3 length: 14 amino acids. J was trimmed by 7 bases and V by 8 bases; bases with no gene match: 7. CDR3 DNA sequence: TGTGCCAGCGCCCCTGGGACAGGGGGGCAGCCCCAGCATTTT. Translating it yields CASAPGTGGQPQHF.

The V and J genes are TRBV7-9 and TRBJ2-1, with 9 bases matching TRBD2. CDR1 and CDR2 from the germline V gene are SEHNR and FQNEAQ (reference sequence). This CDR3 spans 13 amino acids. Trimming removed 11 bases from V and 10 bases from J; junction bases left unmatched: 12. The CDR3 DNA reads as TGTGCCTCCAGGTTAGCGGGAGTTGACGAGCAGTTCTTC. Translated, it gives CASRLAGVDEQFF.

The CDR3 loop is CASSATSGSNTREQYF. The DNA for the CDR3 is TGTGCCAGCAGCGCGACTAGCGGGTCCAACACGAGAGAGCAGTACTTC. V usage is TRBV28 and J usage is TRBJ2-7; 10 bases fit TRBD2. The germline V gene encodes CDR1 MDHEN and CDR2 SYDVKM. V was pared by 6 bases and J by 7 bases, with 15 bases of the junction left unmatched. The CDR3 totals 16 residues.

The V and J genes are TRBV19 and TRBJ1-1; the D gene is possibly TRBD1 (5 bases). This CDR3 has 14 amino acids. With 6 bases removed from V and 0 bases from J, the gap between germline ends came to 11 bases. Germline CDR1 reads LNHDA; CDR2 reads SQIVND (reference sequence). This chain's CDR3 is CASRPGPMNTEAFF. The CDR3 region has the DNA TGTGCCAGTAGGCCGGGGCCGATGAACACTGAAGCTTTCTTT.

This clone was found once. CDR3 loop: CASSQASGGNEQFF. DNA for the CDR3: TGTGCCAGCAGCCAGGCCTCCGGCGGCAATGAGCAGTTCTTC. The V and J genes are TRBV14 and TRBJ2-1, with unresolved D. Trimming shortened V by 3 bases and J by 6 bases, and 12 bases separated the two germline ends. Germline V gives CDR1 SGHDN, CDR2 FVKESK. The CDR3 has 14 residues.

The rearrangement joins TRBV6-5 to TRBJ2-7; weak D call: TRBD1 (5 bases). The V gene's germline CDR1 is MNHEY and CDR2 SVGAGI. This CDR3 spans 12 amino acids. Trimming pared 5 bases from V and 7 bases from J, leaving 12 bases between. The CDR3 sequence: CASSHPGWEQYF. The DNA for the CDR3 is TGTGCCAGCAGTCACCCAGGGTGGGAGCAGTACTTC.

The gene calls are TRBV7-2 and TRBJ2-6; TRBD2 agrees at 7 bases. Trimming at V came to 5 bases and at J to 3 bases, leaving 4 bases not matched to a gene. The CDR3 extends over 15 amino acids. The germline CDR1 and CDR2 sequences are SGHTA and FQGNSA. This CDR3 reads CASSHPSGGANVLTF. DNA for the CDR3: TGTGCCAGCAGCCATCCTAGCGGTGGGGCCAACGTCCTGACTTTC. Filled out from reference TRBV7-2 and TRBJ2-6, the complete variable domain reads GAGVSQSPSNKVTEKGKDVELRCDPISGHTALYWYRQSLGQGLEFLIYFQGNSAPDKSGLPSDRFSAERTGGSVSTLTIQRTQQEDSAVYLCASSHPSGGANVLTFGAGSRLTVL.

This clone was observed once. The chain has TRBV19 and TRBJ2-3; D is possibly TRBD1 or TRBD2 (5 bases each). Germline loops: CDR1 LNHDA, CDR2 SQIVND (reference sequence). The CDR3 has 12 amino acids. V lost 6 bases to trimming and J lost 1 base, with 5 bases between them. This chain's CDR3 is CASRGGTDTQYF. The CDR3 coding sequence is TGTGCCAGTAGGGGGGGCACAGATACGCAGTATTTT.

The chain carries TRBV4-1 and TRBJ2-5, with D tentatively TRBD1 (5 bases). CDR1 is MGHRA, CDR2 YSYEKL, per germline. Trimming cost V 0 bases and J 5 bases, with 19 bases left between them. CDR3 length: 17 amino acids. CDR3 nucleotide sequence: TGCGCCAGCAGCCAAGAATGGGAAAGGTATGACAGTGAGACCCAGTACTTC. Translated: CASSQEWERYDSETQYF.

The J gene is TRBJ2-7, the V gene TRBV7-2; 11 positions agree with TRBD2. This CDR3 contains 16 residues. Germline lookup yields CDR1 SGHTA and CDR2 FQGNSA. With V trimmed by 2 bases and J by 3 bases, 6 bases remained unmatched. CDR3 nucleotide sequence: TGTGCCAGCAGCTTACTTTCCGGGACTAGCGGCTACGAGCAGTACTTC. Translation gives CASSLLSGTSGYEQYF.